This T cell receptor (beta chain) was profiled in a study of T cell repertoires in cytomegalovirus infection. V lost 7 bases to trimming and J lost 3 bases; unmatched junction nucleotides: 10. CDR3 length: 16 amino acids. Germline-derived CDR1 and CDR2 are MNHEY and SVGEGT. Via MiXCR, TCRdb re-called the reads, giving one row per CDR3 protein. The repertoire holds around 550,000 distinct CDR3 sequences, less than 30% seen once, with roughly an eighth in the top ten. The receptor's source is a human donor in good health (CMV status not recorded). Some clones in this sample may be carry-over from other donors' samples. Sequenced material: PBMCs. The V gene is TRBV6-2 or TRBV6-3, the J gene TRBJ2-2, with 8 bases lining up with TRBD1. CDR3 region: CASISSGTGYTGELFF. CDR3 bases: TGTGCCAGCATCTCGTCCGGGACAGGATACACCGGGGAGCTGTTTTTT.